The T cell receptor beta chain described here comes from a study of human T cells and chemical hapten exposure (TCRdb year 2021). With respect to the entire study: For sensitization, 2% DPC in acetone was applied to a 2 cm by 2 cm area of upper inner arm skin. Throughout the study period of approximately 23 weeks, patients also received therapeutic DPC doses to the scalp every week. Patch testing was done on the upper back using Finn chambers containing 0.01% DPC, and results were scored after 6 days according to International Contact Dermatitis Research Group standards. Most of the patients in the cohort were female, and the cohort covered alopecia areata with under or over 50% scalp involvement, alopecia totalis and alopecia universalis. Libraries were combined into a pool for sequencing, and differences in TCR yield between samples came mainly from small differences in library volumes within the pool. Peripheral blood TCR repertoire changes were tracked in vivo in alopecia patients during primary and secondary sensitization to the hapten diphenylcyclopropenone (DPC). Blood samples were taken from patients before sensitization (week 0) and then at 2, 6 and about 24 weeks after DPC sensitization. For TCR sequencing, blood came from 25 to 35 alopecia patients at anywhere from one to four time points (pre-sensitization, 2, 6 and 24 weeks). On the study overall, not on this receptor specifically: Because all patients had alopecia, a presumed autoimmune disease, the immune response of the patients might differ from that of healthy individuals. A positive correlation was found between the number of PT1 expanded TCRs and patch test score, with significance reached at thresholds 8, 16 and 32 but not 4. After repeated subsampling, changes were observed in the strength of the expansion versus patch-test correlation and in the threshold at which the correlation became significant. Compared with pre-sensitization or healthy control sets, expanded TCRs formed significantly more large CDR3 similarity clusters, which is consistent with antigen-driven responses. The number of TCRs above 1 in 1000 frequency did not change with DPC sensitization; there was no evidence of global repertoire structure alterations.

Library preparation attached unique molecular identifiers to individual cDNA molecules for quantitative, reproducible TCR counting. From each blood RNA sample, both TCR alpha and TCR beta chains were sequenced. In the source study's methods: The median number of TCRs per sample was approximately 93,000, ranging from about 23,224 to 690,600. V, J and CDR3 annotation of the TCR reads was carried out using the Decombinator software suite. For the PS versus PT1 abundance plots, all samples were subsampled to the same number of TCRs (28,000). TCRs were defined as expanded if absent before sensitization and observed at least eight times at the 2-week time point. TCRdb trimmed public reads at Q25 via fastp, called clones via MiXCR and kept in-frame beta chains. Each entry merges the rows of one CDR3 protein and shows their most common DNA and genes. TCRdb's processing, not the authors', yielded these V and J calls. The sample yields about 4,400 distinct CDR3 sequences; more than 40% were counted once. The top ten hold 3% to 4.5% of the sample.

In light of the paper, this sample's treatment or condition label describes: therapeutic diphenylcyclopropenone sensitization with weekly scalp DPC. At each patch-test visit, blood was drawn before the patch test was applied. Eligible patients were aged 18 to 70, diagnosed with alopecia, deemed suitable for DPC therapy, and excluded if pregnant. Total RNA was extracted from unfractionated whole blood collected in Tempus Blood RNA tubes. In this sample, this clonotype turned up once. What antigen it recognizes has not been identified. No much larger clone is present one base from it, and per-base qualities are unavailable. Reading from cysteine to phenylalanine, the CDR3 counts 14 amino acids. Only the CDR3 region is kept as DNA, spanning 42 bases read in frame from base 1. Between the V and J ends, shortened by 6 bases and 1 base respectively, the junction contains 10 bases.

The chain is assembled from TRBV12-3 or TRBV12-4 and TRBJ2-1, with the D segment possibly TRBD1 or TRBD2, each aligning over 5 bases. The receptor was derived from an adult with alopecia areata. Some clones in this sample may be carry-over from other donors' samples. This table probably holds off-target reads from a library built for another chain. Sequenced material: whole blood, taken before DPC sensitization or 2, 6, or about 24 weeks after (not recorded which). The DNA reads as follows: TGTGCCAGCAGAGGGACCCAGTCCTACAATGAGCAGTTCTTC. It translates as CASRGTQSYNEQFF.